The present T cell receptor (beta chain) was sequenced within a study of T cells in localized non-small cell lung cancer. Details on this clone: Its antigen remains unknown.

This table comes from immunoSEQ multiplex PCR, and its TCRdb copy is limited to in-frame clones, with some not included. Of 100,000 to 150,000 clones in the sample, around 90% were seen once. Study-level results: Uninvolved adjacent lung showed the highest T cell clonality, exceeding tumor. Adjacent lung exhibited a median of about 50 among the 100 most abundant tumor clones.

CDR3 length: 15 amino acids. Germline CDR1 SGHRS, CDR2 YFSETQ. Deletions cut 0 bases from V and 4 bases from J, with 10 bases between. This TCR came from a female donor aged 60 or older with stage I lung adenocarcinoma. The source material was peripheral blood, sampled before any cancer treatment. The chain carries TRBV5-1 and TRBJ2-2; D possibly corresponds to TRBD1 (5 bases). CDR3 in amino acids: CASSLEGARTGELFF. DNA of the CDR3: TGCGCCAGCAGCTTGGAAGGGGCTCGCACCGGGGAGCTGTTTTTT.